This TCR beta chain was observed in a study of cytomegalovirus exposure and HLA in healthy donors. Study results and caveats: For cytomegalovirus status, the classifier reportedly gave diagnoses with high specificity and sensitivity. Serostatus for CMV was the only available immune exposure information. Several of the most significant clusters appeared, in a later analysis, to be linked to common viral pathogens. TCR beta chains associated with HLA were, in a later analysis, more clonally expanded than equally common others.

Germline V gives CDR1 GTSNPN, CDR2 SVGIG (reference sequence). V shed 0 bases and J shed 6 bases, with 6 bases lying between them. The CDR3 has 12 residues. Worth noting for this clone: Its antigen is not identified.

Primers for the PCR totalled 60 Vbeta and 13 Jbeta. Assay used: immunoSEQ multiplex PCR; TCRdb lists only in-frame clones, some missing. Of over 50,000 clones in the sample, more than 80% were seen once. The chain uses TRBV30 and TRBJ1-5; D may be TRBD1 (6 bases). The receptor was isolated from a man aged 30 to 39 in good health and CMV-seropositive. The sample comprised PBMCs. CDR3 bases: TGTGCCTGGAGTGTACAGGGTCAGCCCCAGCATTTT. Translation gives CAWSVQGQPQHF.